The present T cell receptor (beta chain) was sequenced within a study of identifying expanded T cells in peripheral blood. Assay used: immunoSEQ multiplex PCR; TCRdb lists only in-frame clones, some missing. The sample lists 85,000 to 120,000 clones; around 88% were seen once. CDR3 length: 13 residues. CDR1 is ENHRY, CDR2 SYGVKD, per germline. V lost 6 bases and J 1 base, leaving 9 bases between the germline ends. This TCR came from a person between 18 and 75 years old in good health. Sequencing input: blood. The J gene is TRBJ1-1, the V gene TRBV10-3, with a possible D match to TRBD1 (5 bases). DNA of the CDR3: TGTGCCATCAGCCAGACAGCGAACACTGAAGCTTTCTTT. Its translation: CAISQTANTEAFF.